This TCR beta chain was identified in a study of chemoradiotherapy in HPV16-positive cancers. The data were produced by immunoSEQ multiplex PCR, yet TCRdb's version contains in-frame clones alone and is incomplete. The profile shows around 25,000 clones, around 90% of them singletons. Study conclusions and caveats: For HPV16-positive patients, expanding HPV-responsive T cells associated with longer recurrence-free survival. Functional assays defining HPV-specific T cells used only two HPV16-positive patients. Non-HPV-specific T cells did not expand in tumors during treatment, whereas candidate HPV-specific clones and E7-related motifs did.

This clone came up once. Its antigen is undetermined. This TCR was sampled from a human donor with HPV-associated anogenital cancer. The sample here was blood, taken from a patient who underwent chemoradiotherapy.

The CDR3 DNA follows: TGTGCCAGCAGCTTTGGACAGGGCGTCTGGACCCAGTACTTC. Translation gives CASSFGQGVWTQYF. The chain is built from TRBV7-2 and TRBJ2-5, with TRBD1 matching over 8 bases. The CDR3 consists of 14 residues. In germline, CDR1 is SGHTA, CDR2 FQGNSA. V dropped 3 bases and J dropped 7; count of bases not matched to a gene: 7. Based on the CDR3 plus reference TRBV7-2 and TRBJ2-5, the full variable domain is GAGVSQSPSNKVTEKGKDVELRCDPISGHTALYWYRQSLGQGLEFLIYFQGNSAPDKSGLPSDRFSAERTGGSVSTLTIQRTQQEDSAVYLCASSFGQGVWTQYFGPGTRLLVL.